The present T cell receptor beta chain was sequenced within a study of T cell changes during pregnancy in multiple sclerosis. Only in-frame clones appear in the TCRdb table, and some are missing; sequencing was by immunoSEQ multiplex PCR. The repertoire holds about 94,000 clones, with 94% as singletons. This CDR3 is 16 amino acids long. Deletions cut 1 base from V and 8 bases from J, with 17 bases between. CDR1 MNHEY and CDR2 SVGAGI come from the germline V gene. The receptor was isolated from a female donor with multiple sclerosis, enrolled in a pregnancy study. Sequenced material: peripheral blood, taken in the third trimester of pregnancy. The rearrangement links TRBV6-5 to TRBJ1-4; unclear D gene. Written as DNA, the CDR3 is TGTGCCAGCAGTTACTGGCGGGGAGGAGGCGTCGAAAAACTGTTTTTT. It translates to CASSYWRGGGVEKLFF.